This T cell receptor beta chain was retrieved from a study of shared clonotypes between healthy human individuals. Sequenced by immunoSEQ multiplex PCR; TCRdb stores in-frame clones only, minus some. The data contain around 2.5 million clones, roughly 93% of them seen just once; the ten biggest clones take up more than 0.35%. The V gene end was trimmed by 3 bases and the J gene end by 2 bases; junction bases not matched to a gene: 5. This CDR3 spans 15 amino acids. Germline V gives CDR1 KGHSH, CDR2 LQKENI. The J gene is TRBJ2-3, the V gene TRBV18; 7 nucleotides agree with TRBD2. Sequenced input: naive CD4+ T cells from PBMCs. As for subset: CD45RA+ positively selected. The clonotype originates from a man in his late teens or twenties in good health. Some clones in this sample may be carry-over from other donors' samples. The CDR3 is CASSPNLAVTDTQYF. CDR3 nucleotides: TGTGCCAGCTCACCGAACCTAGCGGTCACAGATACGCAGTATTTT.